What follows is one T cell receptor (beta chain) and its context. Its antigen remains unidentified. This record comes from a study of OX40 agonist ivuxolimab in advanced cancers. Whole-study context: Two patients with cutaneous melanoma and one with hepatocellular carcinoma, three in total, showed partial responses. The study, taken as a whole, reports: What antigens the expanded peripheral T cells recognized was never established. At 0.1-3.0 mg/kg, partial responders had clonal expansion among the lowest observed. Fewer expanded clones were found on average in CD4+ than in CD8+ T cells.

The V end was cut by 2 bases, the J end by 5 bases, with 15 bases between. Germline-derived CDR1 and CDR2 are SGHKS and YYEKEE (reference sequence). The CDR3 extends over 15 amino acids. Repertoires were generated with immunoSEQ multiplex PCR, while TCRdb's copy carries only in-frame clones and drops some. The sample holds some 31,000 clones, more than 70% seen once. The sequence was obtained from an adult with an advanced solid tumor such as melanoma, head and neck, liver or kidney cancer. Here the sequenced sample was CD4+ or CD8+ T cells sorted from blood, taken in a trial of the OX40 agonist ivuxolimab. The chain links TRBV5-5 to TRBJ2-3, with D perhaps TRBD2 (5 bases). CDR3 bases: TGTGCCAGCAGCTTAGGGCTAGCTGGGGTAGATACGCAGTATTTT. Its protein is CASSLGLAGVDTQYF.